This T cell receptor (beta chain) was identified during a study of control samples from healthy donors and cancer patients. TCRdb's copy holds only in-frame clones and misses some; the assay was immunoSEQ multiplex PCR. The sample lists tens of thousands of clones, 70% to 90% occurring once. The receptor comes from an older woman with lung cancer. The specimen was PBMCs.

This CDR3 reads CASRLGTFREQFF. CDR3 DNA: TGTGCCAGCAGATTGGGGACGTTTCGGGAGCAGTTCTTC. The V call is TRBV2, the J call TRBJ2-1; perhaps D is TRBD1 or TRBD2 (5 bases each). CDR3 size: 13 residues. Germline V gene lookup returns CDR1 SNHLY and CDR2 FYNNEI. V was trimmed by 6 bases and J by 10 bases, leaving 16 bases between them.